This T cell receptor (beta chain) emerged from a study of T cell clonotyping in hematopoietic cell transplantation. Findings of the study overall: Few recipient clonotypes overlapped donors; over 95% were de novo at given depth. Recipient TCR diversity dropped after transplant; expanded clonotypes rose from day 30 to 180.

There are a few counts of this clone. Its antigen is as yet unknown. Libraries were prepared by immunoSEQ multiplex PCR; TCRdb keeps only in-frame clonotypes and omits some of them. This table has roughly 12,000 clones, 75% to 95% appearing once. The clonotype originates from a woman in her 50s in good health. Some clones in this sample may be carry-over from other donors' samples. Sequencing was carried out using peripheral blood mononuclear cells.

CDR3 loop: CASSLRVKTHQETQYF. The CDR3 nucleotides are TGTGCCAGCAGCCTCCGCGTGAAAACACATCAAGAGACCCAGTACTTC. The chain links TRBV11-1 to TRBJ2-5; D ambiguous. CDR1 is SGHAT, CDR2 FQDESV, per germline (reference sequence). The V end lost 5 bases, the J end lost 2 bases, and 18 bases lay between the germline ends. The CDR3 extends over 16 amino acids.